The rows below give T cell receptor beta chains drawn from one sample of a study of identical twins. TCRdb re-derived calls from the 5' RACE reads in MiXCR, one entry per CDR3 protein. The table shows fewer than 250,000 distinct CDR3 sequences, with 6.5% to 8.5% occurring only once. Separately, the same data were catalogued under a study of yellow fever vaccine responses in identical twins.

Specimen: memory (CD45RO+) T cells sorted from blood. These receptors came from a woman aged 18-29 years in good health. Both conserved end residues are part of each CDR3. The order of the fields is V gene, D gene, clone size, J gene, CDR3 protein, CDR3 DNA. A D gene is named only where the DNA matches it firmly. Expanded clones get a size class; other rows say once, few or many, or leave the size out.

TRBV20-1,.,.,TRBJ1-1,CSTGQSMNTEAFF,TGCAGTACTGGACAGTCGATGAACACTGAAGCTTTCTTT
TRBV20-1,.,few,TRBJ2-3,CSARDSGPPGDTQYF,TGCAGTGCTAGAGATTCTGGCCCCCCAGGAGATACGCAGTATTTT
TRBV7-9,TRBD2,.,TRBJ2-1,CASSSTVQTSGNEQFF,TGTGCCAGCAGCTCCACCGTCCAGACTAGCGGGAATGAGCAGTTCTTC
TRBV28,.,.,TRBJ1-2,CASRQEKERGGGYTF,TGTGCCAGCAGGCAAGAAAAGGAAAGGGGGGGTGGCTACACCTTC
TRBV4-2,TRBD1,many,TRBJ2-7,CASTQGAGASYEQYF,TGTGCCAGCACCCAGGGGGCAGGGGCCTCCTACGAGCAGTACTTC
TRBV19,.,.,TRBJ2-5,CASTEVGGGFETQYF,TGTGCCAGTACGGAAGTCGGAGGTGGGTTTGAGACCCAGTACTTC
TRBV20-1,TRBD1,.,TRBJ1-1,CSAHWTGNTEAFF,TGCAGTGCTCACTGGACAGGGAACACTGAAGCTTTCTTT
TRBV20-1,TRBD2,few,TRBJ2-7,CSARESGRSSYEQYF,TGCAGTGCTAGAGAGAGCGGGAGGTCCTCCTACGAGCAGTACTTC
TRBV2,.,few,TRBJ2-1,CASRGPSQYNEQFF,TGTGCCAGCAGAGGGCCCAGTCAGTACAATGAGCAGTTCTTC
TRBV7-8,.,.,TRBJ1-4,CASSLATTANEKLFF,TGTGCCAGCAGCTTAGCGACGACCGCCAATGAAAAACTGTTTTTT
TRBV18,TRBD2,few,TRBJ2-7,CASSLYGRAYEQYF,TGTGCCAGCTCACTGTACGGGAGGGCCTACGAGCAGTACTTC
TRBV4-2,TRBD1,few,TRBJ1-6,CASSQDQGDSPLHF,TGTGCCAGCAGCCAAGACCAGGGGGATTCACCCCTCCACTTT
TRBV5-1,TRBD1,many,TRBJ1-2,CASSSDRGAYYGYTF,TGCGCCAGCAGTTCCGACAGGGGCGCTTACTATGGCTACACCTTC
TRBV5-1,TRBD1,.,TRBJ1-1,CASSFTGERAEAFF,TGCGCCAGCAGCTTCACAGGGGAAAGGGCTGAAGCTTTCTTT
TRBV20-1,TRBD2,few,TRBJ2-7,CSARASGTSGNRKQYF,TGCAGTGCTAGGGCAAGCGGGACTAGCGGGAATCGCAAGCAGTACTTC
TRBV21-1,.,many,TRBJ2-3,CASSKAGTSLNATDTQYF,TGTGCCAGCAGCAAAGCCGGGACTAGTCTTAACGCCACAGATACGCAGTATTTT
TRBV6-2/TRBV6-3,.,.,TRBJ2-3,CASSYTGRRSSGTDTQYF,TGTGCCAGCAGTTACACGGGCCGGAGGTCCTCCGGCACAGATACGCAGTATTTT
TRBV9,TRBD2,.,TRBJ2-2,CASSASNGHRRGLAGGRNTGELFF,TGTGCCAGCAGCGCCTCGAACGGACACCGGCGGGGACTAGCGGGAGGGCGGAACACCGGGGAGCTGTTTTTT
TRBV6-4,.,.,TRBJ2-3,CASSDGGSTDTQYF,TGTGCCAGCAGTGACGGCGGGAGCACAGATACGCAGTATTTT
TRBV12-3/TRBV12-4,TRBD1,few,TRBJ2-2,CASSLNTGGSGGELFF,TGTGCCAGCAGTTTAAACACAGGGGGCAGTGGCGGGGAGCTGTTTTTT
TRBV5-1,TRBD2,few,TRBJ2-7,CASSLESGGLYEQYF,TGCGCCAGCAGCTTGGAATCGGGAGGGCTGTACGAGCAGTACTTC
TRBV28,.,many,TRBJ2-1,CASSLAGNEQFF,TGTGCCAGCAGTTTAGCTGGAAATGAGCAGTTCTTC
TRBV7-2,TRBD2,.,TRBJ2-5,CASRPGGAQETQYF,TGTGCCAGCAGACCCGGGGGGGCCCAAGAGACCCAGTACTTC
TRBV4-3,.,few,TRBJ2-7,CASSSQAGGLGSEQYF,TGCGCCAGCAGCTCCCAAGCCGGCGGTCTCGGTTCCGAGCAGTACTTC
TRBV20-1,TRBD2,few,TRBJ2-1,CSADVTSGSSYNEQFF,TGCAGTGCTGATGTGACTAGCGGGAGCTCCTACAATGAGCAGTTCTTC
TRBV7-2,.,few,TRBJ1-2,CASSLGRGSYGYTF,TGTGCCAGCAGCCTCGGGAGGGGGAGCTATGGCTACACCTTC
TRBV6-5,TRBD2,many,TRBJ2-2,CASSYSGRVKTGELFF,TGTGCCAGCAGTTATAGCGGGAGGGTAAAAACCGGGGAGCTGTTTTTT
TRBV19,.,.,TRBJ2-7,CASQDSYEQYF,TGTGCCAGCCAGGACAGCTACGAGCAGTACTTC
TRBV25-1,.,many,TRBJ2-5,CASSVGSLKGETQYF,TGTGCCAGCAGTGTCGGTTCTCTTAAGGGAGAGACCCAGTACTTC
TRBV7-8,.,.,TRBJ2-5,CASSRSDETQYF,TGTGCCAGCAGCCGGTCGGACGAGACCCAGTACTTC
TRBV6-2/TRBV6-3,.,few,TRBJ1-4,CASRIWGGDEKLFF,TGTGCCAGCAGAATTTGGGGAGGTGATGAAAAACTGTTTTTT
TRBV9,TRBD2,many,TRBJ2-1,CASSVFSGGTLEQFF,TGTGCCAGCAGCGTCTTTAGCGGGGGGACTCTTGAGCAGTTCTTC
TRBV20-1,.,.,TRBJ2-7,CSARGEQEYEQYF,TGCAGTGCTAGAGGCGAACAGGAGTACGAGCAGTACTTC
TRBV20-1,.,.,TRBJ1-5,CSARDARGRGNQPQHF,TGCAGTGCTAGAGATGCTAGGGGGAGAGGAAATCAGCCCCAGCATTTT
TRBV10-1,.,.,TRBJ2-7,CASSRTSSSYEQYF,TGCGCCAGCTCTCGGACATCCAGCTCCTACGAGCAGTACTTC
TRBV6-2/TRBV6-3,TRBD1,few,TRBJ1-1,CASSYLQGRTEAFF,TGTGCCAGCAGTTATCTACAGGGGCGGACTGAAGCTTTCTTT
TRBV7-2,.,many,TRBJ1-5,CASSWGSGGPQHF,TGTGCCAGCAGCTGGGGCTCCGGGGGACCCCAGCATTTT
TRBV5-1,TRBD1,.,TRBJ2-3,CASSQTGTGADTQYF,TGCGCCAGCAGTCAGACAGGGACAGGGGCAGATACGCAGTATTTT
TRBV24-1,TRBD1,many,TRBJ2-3,CATSDATGGGTDTQYF,TGTGCCACCAGTGATGCGACAGGGGGCGGCACAGATACGCAGTATTTT
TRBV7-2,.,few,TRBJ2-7,CASSLARRDQARSYEQYF,TGTGCCAGCAGCTTAGCGCGACGGGATCAAGCGAGATCCTACGAGCAGTACTTC
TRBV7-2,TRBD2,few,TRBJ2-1,CASSSGLAGGPWFF,TGTGCCAGCAGCTCCGGACTAGCGGGAGGCCCATGGTTCTTC
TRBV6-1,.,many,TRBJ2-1,CASSRYGSNNEQFF,TGTGCCAGCAGCAGATATGGGTCCAACAATGAGCAGTTCTTC
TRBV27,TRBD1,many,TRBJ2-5,CASSSPGTGGETQYF,TGTGCCAGCAGTAGTCCCGGGACAGGGGGAGAGACCCAGTACTTC
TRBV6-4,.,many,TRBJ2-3,CASSDSSGPSDTQYF,TGTGCCAGCAGTGACTCGAGCGGGCCCTCAGATACGCAGTATTTT
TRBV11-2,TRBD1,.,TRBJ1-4,CASSRGTGRIFNEKLFF,TGTGCCAGCAGCCGAGGGACAGGGCGTATATTTAATGAAAAACTGTTTTTT
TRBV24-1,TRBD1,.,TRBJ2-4,CATSDSGGPKNIQYF,TGTGCCACCAGTGATTCAGGGGGCCCCAAAAACATTCAGTACTTC
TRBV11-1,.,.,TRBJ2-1,CASLPRRGRRNEQFF,TGTGCCAGCTTACCGCGGAGGGGGCGCAGGAATGAGCAGTTCTTC
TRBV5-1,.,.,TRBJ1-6,CASSASDTGFSNSPLHF,TGCGCCAGCAGCGCTTCGGACACGGGGTTTTCCAATTCACCCCTCCACTTT
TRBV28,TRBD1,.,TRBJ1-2,CASSLDRAAYGYTF,TGTGCCAGCAGTTTAGACAGGGCAGCCTATGGCTACACCTTC
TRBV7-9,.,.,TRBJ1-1,CASSPRTEMNTEAFF,TGTGCCAGCAGCCCCCGGACAGAAATGAACACTGAAGCTTTCTTT
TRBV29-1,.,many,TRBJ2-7,CSVGLAYEQYF,TGCAGCGTTGGGCTAGCCTACGAGCAGTACTTC
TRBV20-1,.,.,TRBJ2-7,CSAREQGRDYEQYF,TGCAGTGCTAGAGAACAGGGTAGGGACTACGAGCAGTACTTC
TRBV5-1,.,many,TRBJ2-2,CASSLGLQTGELFF,TGCGCCAGCAGCTTGGGACTTCAAACCGGGGAGCTGTTTTTT
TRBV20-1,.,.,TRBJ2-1,CSARTALPSSYNEQFF,TGCAGTGCTAGGACGGCCCTCCCGAGCTCCTACAATGAGCAGTTCTTC
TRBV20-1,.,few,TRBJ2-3,CSAPPTTDTQYF,TGCAGTGCTCCGCCGACCACAGATACGCAGTATTTT
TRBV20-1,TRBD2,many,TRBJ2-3,CSQTSGRWDTDTQYF,TGCAGCCAGACGAGCGGGAGGTGGGACACAGATACGCAGTATTTT
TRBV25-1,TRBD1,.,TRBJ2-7,CASSETGMYEQYF,TGTGCCAGCAGTGAGACAGGGATGTACGAGCAGTACTTC
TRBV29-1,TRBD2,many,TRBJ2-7,CSVTGTSGSIDEQYF,TGCAGCGTGACCGGGACTAGCGGGTCAATTGACGAGCAGTACTTC
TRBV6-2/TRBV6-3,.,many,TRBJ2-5,CASSRRGSDYQETQYF,TGTGCCAGCAGCCGCCGGGGCAGCGACTACCAAGAGACCCAGTACTTC
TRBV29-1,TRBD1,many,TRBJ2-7,CSVDGTGKSHEQYF,TGCAGCGTTGATGGGACAGGGAAGTCCCACGAGCAGTACTTC